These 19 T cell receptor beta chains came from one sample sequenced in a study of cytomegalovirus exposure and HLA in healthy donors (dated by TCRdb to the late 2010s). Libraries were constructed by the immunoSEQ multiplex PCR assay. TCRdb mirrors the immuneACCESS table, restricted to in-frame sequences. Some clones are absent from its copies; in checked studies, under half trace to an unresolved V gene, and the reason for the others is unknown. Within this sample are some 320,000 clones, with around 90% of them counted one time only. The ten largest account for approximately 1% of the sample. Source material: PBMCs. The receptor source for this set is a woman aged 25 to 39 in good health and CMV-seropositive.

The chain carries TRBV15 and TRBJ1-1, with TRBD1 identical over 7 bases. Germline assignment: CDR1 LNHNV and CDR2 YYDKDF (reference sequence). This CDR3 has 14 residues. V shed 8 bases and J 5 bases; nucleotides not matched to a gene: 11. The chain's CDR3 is CATQVRGLGTEAFF. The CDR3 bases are TGTGCCACCCAGGTGAGGGGGCTGGGGACTGAAGCTTTCTTT.

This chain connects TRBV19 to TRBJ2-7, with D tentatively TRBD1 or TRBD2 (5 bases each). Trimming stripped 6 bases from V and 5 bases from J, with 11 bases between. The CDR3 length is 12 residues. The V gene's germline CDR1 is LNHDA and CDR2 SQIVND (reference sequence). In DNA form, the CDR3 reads TGTGCCAGTAGCTGGGGGACGGACGAGCAGTACTTC. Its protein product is CASSWGTDEQYF.

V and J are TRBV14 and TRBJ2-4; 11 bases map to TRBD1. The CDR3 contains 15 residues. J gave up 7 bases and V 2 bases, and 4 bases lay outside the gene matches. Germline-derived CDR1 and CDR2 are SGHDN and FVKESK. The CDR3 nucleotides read TGTGCCAGCAGCCAACGGACAGGGGGCTTGAACATTCAGTACTTC. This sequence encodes CASSQRTGGLNIQYF.

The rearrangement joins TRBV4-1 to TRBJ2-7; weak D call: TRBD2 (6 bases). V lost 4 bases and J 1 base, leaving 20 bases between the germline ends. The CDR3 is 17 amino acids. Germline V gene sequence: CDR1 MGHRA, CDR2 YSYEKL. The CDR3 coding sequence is TGCGCCAGCAGCCCCGGAGGGTGGGTCAGCGCTTCCTACGAGCAGTACTTC. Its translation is CASSPGGWVSASYEQYF.

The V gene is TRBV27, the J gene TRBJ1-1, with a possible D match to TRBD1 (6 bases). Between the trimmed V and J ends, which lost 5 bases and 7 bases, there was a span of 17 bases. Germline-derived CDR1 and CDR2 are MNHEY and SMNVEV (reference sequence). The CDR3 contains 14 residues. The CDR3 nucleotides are TGTGCCAGCAGTCCGGAAGGGACATACCTTGAAGCTTTCTTT. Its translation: CASSPEGTYLEAFF.

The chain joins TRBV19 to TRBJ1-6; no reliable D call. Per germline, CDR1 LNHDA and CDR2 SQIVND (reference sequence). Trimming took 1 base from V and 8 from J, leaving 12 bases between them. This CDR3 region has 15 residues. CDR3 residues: CASSIGRVKDSPLHF. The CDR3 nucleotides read TGTGCCAGTAGTATAGGGAGGGTTAAGGATTCACCCCTCCACTTT.

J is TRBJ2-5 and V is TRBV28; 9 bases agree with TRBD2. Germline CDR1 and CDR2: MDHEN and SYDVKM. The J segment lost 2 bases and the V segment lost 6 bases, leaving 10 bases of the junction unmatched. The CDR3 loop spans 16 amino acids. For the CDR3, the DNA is TGTGCCAGCAGGGACGTAGCGGGAGAGAGGCAAGAGACCCAGTACTTC. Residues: CASRDVAGERQETQYF.

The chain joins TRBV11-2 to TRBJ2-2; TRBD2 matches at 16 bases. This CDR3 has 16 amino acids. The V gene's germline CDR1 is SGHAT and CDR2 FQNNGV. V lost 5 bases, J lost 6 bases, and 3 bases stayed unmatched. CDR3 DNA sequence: TGTGCCAGCAGCGCGGGACTAGCGGGAGGGTCCGGGGAGCTGTTTTTT. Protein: CASSAGLAGGSGELFF.

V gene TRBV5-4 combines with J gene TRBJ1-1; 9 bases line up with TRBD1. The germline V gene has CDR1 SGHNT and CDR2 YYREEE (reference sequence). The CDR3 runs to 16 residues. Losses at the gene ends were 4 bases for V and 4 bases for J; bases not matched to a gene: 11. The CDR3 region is CASSPTGGYLSTEAFF. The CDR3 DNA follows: TGTGCCAGCAGCCCAACAGGGGGCTATCTTAGCACTGAAGCTTTCTTT. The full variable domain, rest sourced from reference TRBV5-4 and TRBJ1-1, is ETGVTQSPTHLIKTRGQQVTLRCSSQSGHNTVSWYQQALGQGPQFIFQYYREEENGRGNFPPRFSGLQFPNYSSELNVNALELDDSALYLCASSPTGGYLSTEAFFGQGTRLTVV.

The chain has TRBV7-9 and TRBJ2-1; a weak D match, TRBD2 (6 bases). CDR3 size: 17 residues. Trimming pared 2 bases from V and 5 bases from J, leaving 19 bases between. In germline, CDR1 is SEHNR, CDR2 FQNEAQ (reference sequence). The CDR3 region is CASSLWNSLADNNEQFF. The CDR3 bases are TGTGCCAGCAGCTTATGGAATTCCTTAGCGGATAACAATGAGCAGTTCTTC. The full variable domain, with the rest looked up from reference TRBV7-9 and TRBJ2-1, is DTGVSQNPRHKITKRGQNVTFRCDPISEHNRLYWYRQTLGQGPEFLTYFQNEAQLEKSRLLSDRFSAERPKGSFSTLEIQRTEQGDSAMYLCASSLWNSLADNNEQFFGPGTRLTVL.

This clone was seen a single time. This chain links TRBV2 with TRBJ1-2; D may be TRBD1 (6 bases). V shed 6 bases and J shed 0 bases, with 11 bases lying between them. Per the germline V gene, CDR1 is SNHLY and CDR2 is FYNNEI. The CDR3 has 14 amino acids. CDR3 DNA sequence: TGTGCCAGCAGGGGACAATCCCCTAACTATGGCTACACCTTC. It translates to CASRGQSPNYGYTF.

The CDR3 coding sequence is TGTGCCAGCAGTTCCGGCGGGAGGGCCCCAGAGACCCAGTACTTC. Translated: CASSSGGRAPETQYF. The rearrangement uses TRBV28 and TRBJ2-5; TRBD2 agrees at 9 bases. The J segment lost 4 bases and the V segment lost 4 bases, leaving 7 bases of the junction unmatched. Per germline, CDR1 MDHEN and CDR2 SYDVKM. The CDR3 totals 15 residues.

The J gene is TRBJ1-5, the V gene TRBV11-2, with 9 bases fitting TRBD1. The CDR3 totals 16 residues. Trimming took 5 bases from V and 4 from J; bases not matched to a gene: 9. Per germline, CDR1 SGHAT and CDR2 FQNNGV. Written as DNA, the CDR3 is TGTGCCAGCAGCACCTCTGGACAGGGGCGAAATCAGCCCCAGCATTTT. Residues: CASSTSGQGRNQPQHF.

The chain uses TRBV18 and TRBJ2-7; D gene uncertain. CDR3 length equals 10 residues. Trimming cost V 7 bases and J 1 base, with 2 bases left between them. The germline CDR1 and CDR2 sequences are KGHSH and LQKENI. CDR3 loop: CASFSYEQYF. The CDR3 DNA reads TGTGCCAGCTTTTCCTACGAGCAGTACTTC.

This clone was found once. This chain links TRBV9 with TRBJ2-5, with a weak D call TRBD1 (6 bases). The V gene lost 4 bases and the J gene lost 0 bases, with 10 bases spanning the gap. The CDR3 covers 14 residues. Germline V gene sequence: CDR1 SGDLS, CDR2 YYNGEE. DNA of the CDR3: TGTGCCAGCAGCCCCCGACAGGACCAAGAGACCCAGTACTTC. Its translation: CASSPRQDQETQYF.

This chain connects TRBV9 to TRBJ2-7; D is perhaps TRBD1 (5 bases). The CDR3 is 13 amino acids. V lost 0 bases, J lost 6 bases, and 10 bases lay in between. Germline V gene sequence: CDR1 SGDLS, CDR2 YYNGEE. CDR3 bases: TGTGCCAGCAGCGTAGAGCAGGGTCGCGAGCAGTACTTC. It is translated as CASSVEQGREQYF.

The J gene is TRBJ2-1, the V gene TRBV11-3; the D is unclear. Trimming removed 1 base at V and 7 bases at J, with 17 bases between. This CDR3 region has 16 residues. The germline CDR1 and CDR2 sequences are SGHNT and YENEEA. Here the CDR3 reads CASSLGNSWLTNEQFF. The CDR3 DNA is TGTGCCAGCAGCTTAGGTAACTCTTGGCTTACGAATGAGCAGTTCTTC.

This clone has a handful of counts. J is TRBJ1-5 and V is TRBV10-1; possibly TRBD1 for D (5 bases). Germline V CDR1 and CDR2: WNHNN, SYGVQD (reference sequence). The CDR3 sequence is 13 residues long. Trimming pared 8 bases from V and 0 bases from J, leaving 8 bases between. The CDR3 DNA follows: TGCGCCAGCTGGGGGGATAGCAATCAGCCCCAGCATTTT. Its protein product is CASWGDSNQPQHF.

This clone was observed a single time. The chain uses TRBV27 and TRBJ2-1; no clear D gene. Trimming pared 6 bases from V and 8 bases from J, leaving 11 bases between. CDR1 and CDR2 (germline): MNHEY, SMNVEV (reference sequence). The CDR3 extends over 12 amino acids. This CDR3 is CASSARKDEQFF. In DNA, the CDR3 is TGTGCCAGCAGCGCGCGTAAGGATGAGCAGTTCTTC.